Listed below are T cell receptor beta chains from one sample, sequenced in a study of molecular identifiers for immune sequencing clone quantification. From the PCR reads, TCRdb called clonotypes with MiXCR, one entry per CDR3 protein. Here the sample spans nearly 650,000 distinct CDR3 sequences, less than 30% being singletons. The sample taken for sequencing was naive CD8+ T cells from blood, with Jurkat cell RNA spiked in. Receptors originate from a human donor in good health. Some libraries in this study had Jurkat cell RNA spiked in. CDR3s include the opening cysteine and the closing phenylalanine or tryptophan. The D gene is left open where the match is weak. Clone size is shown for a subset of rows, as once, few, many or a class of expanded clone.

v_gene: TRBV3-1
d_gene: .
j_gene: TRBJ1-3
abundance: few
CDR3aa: CASSQEPEGTSNTIYF
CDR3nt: TGTGCCAGCAGCCAAGAACCCGAGGGTACTTCAAACACCATATATTTT

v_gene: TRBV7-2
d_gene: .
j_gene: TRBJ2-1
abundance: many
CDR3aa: CASSLGERGSNEQFF
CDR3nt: TGTGCCAGCAGCTTAGGGGAGAGGGGGTCCAATGAGCAGTTCTTC

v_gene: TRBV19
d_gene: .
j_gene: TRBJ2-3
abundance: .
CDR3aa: CASSRWGEEDTQYF
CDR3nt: TGTGCCAGTAGTAGATGGGGGGAGGAAGATACGCAGTATTTT

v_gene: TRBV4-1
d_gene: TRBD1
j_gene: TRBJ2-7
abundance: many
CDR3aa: CASSQKEAQGADEQYF
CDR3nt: TGCGCCAGCAGCCAAAAAGAAGCCCAGGGGGCCGACGAGCAGTACTTC

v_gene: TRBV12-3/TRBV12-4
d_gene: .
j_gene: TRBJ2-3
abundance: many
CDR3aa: CASSLELGVGTDTQYF
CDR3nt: TGTGCCAGCAGCCTGGAGTTGGGGGTCGGTACAGATACGCAGTATTTT

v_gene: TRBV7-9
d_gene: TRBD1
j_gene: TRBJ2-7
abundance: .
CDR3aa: CPSSPDRVHEQYF
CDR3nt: TGTCCCAGCAGCCCCGACAGGGTCCACGAGCAGTACTTC

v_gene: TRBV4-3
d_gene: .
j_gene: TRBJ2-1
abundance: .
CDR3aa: CASSQDRGRIYNEQFF
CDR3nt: TGCGCCAGCAGCCAAGATCGGGGCAGGATCTACAATGAGCAGTTCTTC

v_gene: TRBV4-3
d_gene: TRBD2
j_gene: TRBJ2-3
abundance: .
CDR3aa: CASSQDRRLAGGPDTQYF
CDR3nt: TGCGCCAGCAGCCAAGATAGACGGCTAGCGGGGGGACCAGATACGCAGTATTTT

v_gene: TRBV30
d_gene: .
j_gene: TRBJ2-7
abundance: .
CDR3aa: CAWSQGSYEQYF
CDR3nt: TGTGCCTGGAGTCAGGGGTCCTACGAGCAGTACTTC

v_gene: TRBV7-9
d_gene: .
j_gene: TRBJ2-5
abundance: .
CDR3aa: CASSLLGNSQETQYF
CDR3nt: TGTGCCAGCAGCTTATTGGGAAACTCCCAAGAGACCCAGTACTTC

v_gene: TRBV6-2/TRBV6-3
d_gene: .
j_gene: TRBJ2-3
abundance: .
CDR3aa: CASSYLGSTDTQYF
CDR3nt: TGTGCCAGCAGTTACCTAGGAAGCACAGATACGCAGTATTTT

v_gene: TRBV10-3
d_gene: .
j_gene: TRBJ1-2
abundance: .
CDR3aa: CAISPAGGGGYAF
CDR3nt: TGTGCCATCAGCCCCGCAGGAGGTGGTGGCTACGCCTTC

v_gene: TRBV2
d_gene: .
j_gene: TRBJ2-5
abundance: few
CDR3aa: CASSGEKETQYF
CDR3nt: TGTGCCAGCAGCGGGGAGAAAGAGACCCAGTACTTC

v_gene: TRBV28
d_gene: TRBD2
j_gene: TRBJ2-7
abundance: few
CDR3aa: CASSSYYSGLEQYF
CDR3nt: TGTGCCAGCAGTTCTTACTATAGCGGGCTGGAGCAGTACTTC

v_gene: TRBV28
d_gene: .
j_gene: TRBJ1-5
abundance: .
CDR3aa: CASSLFGVSDQPQHF
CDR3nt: TGTGCCAGCAGTTTATTCGGGGTAAGCGATCAGCCCCAGCACTTT

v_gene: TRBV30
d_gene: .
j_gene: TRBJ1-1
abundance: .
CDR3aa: CAWSSTETEASF
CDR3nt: TGTGCCTGGAGTTCCACGGAAACTGAAGCTTCCTTT

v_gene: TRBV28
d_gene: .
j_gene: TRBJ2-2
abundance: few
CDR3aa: CASSPNSANTGELFF
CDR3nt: TGTGCCAGCAGTCCAAACAGCGCGAACACCGGGGAGCTGTTTTTT

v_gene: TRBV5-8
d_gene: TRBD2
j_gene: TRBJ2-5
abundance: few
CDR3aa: CASYSGSGETQYF
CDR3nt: TGTGCCAGCTATAGCGGGAGCGGGGAGACCCAGTACTTC

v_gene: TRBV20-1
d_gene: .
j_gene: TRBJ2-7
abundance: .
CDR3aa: CSAILLGEQYF
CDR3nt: TGCAGTGCTATCCTCTTAGGAGAGCAGTACTTC

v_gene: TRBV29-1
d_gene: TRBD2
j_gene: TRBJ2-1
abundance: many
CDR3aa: CSVGGLAGTPEQFF
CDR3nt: TGCAGCGTTGGTGGACTAGCGGGAACCCCTGAGCAGTTCTTC

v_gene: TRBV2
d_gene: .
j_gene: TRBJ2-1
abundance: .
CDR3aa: CASGTAVGTYNEQFF
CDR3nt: TGTGCCAGCGGGACGGCGGTCGGTACCTACAATGAGCAGTTCTTC

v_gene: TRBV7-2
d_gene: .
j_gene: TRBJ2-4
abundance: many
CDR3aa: CASSSGLGPNIQYF
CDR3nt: TGTGCCAGCAGCTCGGGTTTGGGCCCGAACATTCAGTACTTC

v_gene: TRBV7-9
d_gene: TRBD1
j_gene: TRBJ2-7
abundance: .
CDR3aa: CASSSRPGQNSYEQYF
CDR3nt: TGTGCCAGCAGCTCTCGACCGGGACAGAACTCCTACGAGCAGTACTTC

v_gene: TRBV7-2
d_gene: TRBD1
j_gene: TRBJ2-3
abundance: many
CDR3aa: CASSLQGVGTDTQYF
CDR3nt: TGTGCCAGCAGCTTACAGGGGGTAGGGACAGATACGCAGTATTTT

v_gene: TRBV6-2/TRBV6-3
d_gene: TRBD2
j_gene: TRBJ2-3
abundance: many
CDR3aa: CASSLIAGDTDTQYF
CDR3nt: TGTGCCAGCAGTTTAATAGCGGGGGACACAGATACGCAGTATTTT

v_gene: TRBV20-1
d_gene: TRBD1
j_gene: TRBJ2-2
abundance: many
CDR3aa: CSARDTGDTGELFF
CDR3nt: TGCAGTGCTAGGGATACAGGGGACACCGGGGAGCTGTTTTTT

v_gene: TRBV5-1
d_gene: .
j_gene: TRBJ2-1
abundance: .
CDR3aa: CASSLVQGGNERFF
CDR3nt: TGCGCCAGCAGCTTGGTTCAGGGGGGTAATGAGCGGTTCTTC

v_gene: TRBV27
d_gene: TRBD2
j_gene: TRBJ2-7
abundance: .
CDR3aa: CASSINSGRAYEQYF
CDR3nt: TGTGCCAGCAGTATCAATAGCGGGAGGGCCTACGAGCAGTACTTC

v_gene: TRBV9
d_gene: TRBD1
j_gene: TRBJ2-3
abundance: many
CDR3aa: CASSVTTGDDLDTQYF
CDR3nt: TGTGCCAGCAGCGTCACTACAGGGGACGATTTAGATACGCAGTATTTT

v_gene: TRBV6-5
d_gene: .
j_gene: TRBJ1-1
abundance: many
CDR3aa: CASSYSSTVGGTEAFF
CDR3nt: TGTGCCAGCAGTTACTCGAGTACGGTTGGTGGCACTGAAGCTTTCTTT

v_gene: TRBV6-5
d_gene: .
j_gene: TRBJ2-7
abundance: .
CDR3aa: CASSYSGPEGYEQYF
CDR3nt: TGTGCCAGCAGTTACTCGGGGCCCGAGGGCTACGAGCAGTACTTC

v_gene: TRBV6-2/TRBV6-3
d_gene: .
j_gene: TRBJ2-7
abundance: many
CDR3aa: CASSYRRGAEQYF
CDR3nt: TGTGCCAGCAGTTACAGGCGCGGGGCGGAGCAGTACTTC

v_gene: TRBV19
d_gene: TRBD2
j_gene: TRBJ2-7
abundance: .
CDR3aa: CASSISLAGSYEHYF
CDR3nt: TGTGCCAGTAGTATAAGCCTAGCGGGCTCCTACGAGCACTACTTC

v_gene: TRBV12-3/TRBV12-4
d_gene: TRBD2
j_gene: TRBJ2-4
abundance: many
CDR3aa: CASSPHTSGIAKNIQYF
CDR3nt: TGTGCCAGCAGTCCTCATACTAGCGGGATAGCCAAAAACATTCAGTACTTC

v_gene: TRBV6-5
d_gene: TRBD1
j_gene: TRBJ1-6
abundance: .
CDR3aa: CASRQYTGARNSPLHF
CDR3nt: TGTGCCAGCAGACAATATACAGGGGCCCGAAATTCACCCCTCCACTTT

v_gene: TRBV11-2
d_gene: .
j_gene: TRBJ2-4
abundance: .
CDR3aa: CASSWGPGENIQYF
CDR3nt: TGTGCCAGCAGCTGGGGACCCGGGGAGAACATTCAGTACTTC

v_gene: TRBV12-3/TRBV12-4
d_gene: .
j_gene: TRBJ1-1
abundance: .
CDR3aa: CASSNDLRMNTEAFF
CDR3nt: TGTGCCAGCAGTAACGACCTAAGGATGAACACTGAAGCTTTCTTT

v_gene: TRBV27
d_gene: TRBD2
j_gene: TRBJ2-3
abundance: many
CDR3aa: CASSPLFRTSGGADTQYF
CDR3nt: TGTGCCAGCAGTCCCCTCTTTCGGACTAGCGGGGGGGCCGATACGCAGTATTTT

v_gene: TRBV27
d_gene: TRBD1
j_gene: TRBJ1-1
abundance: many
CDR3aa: CASSFSGGAGSVTEAFF
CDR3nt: TGTGCCAGCAGTTTTTCAGGGGGCGCGGGATCGGTCACTGAAGCTTTCTTT

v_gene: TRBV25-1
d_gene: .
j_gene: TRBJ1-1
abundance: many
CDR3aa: CASSVLSHQGWTEAFF
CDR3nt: TGTGCCAGCAGTGTCCTTTCTCACCAGGGGTGGACTGAAGCTTTCTTT

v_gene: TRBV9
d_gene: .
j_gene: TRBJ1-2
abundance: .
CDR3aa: CASSVEDYGYTF
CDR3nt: TGTGCCAGCAGCGTAGAGGATTATGGCTACACCTTC

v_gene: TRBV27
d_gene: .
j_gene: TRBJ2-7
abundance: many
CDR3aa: CASSPEGPFYEQYF
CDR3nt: TGTGCCAGCTCTCCGGAAGGGCCCTTCTACGAGCAGTACTTC

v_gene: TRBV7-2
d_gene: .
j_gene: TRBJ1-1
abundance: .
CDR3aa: CASSPSAWELNTEAFF
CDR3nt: TGTGCCAGCAGCCCATCAGCGTGGGAGCTGAACACTGAAGCTTTCTTT

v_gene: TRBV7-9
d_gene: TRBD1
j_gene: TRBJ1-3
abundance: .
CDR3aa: CASSTVDRGSGNTIYF
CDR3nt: TGTGCCAGCAGCACCGTAGACAGGGGGTCTGGAAACACCATATATTTT

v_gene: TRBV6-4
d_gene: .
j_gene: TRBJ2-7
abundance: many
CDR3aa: CASSDWAGYEQYF
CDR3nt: TGTGCCAGCAGTGACTGGGCAGGCTACGAGCAGTACTTC

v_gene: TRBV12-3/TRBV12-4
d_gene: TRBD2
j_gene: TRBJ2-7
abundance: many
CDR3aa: CASSSGRPGTSYEQYF
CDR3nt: TGTGCCAGCAGTAGCGGGAGGCCCGGTACATCCTACGAGCAGTACTTC

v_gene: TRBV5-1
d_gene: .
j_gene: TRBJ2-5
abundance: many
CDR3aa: CARQTETQETQYF
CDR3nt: TGCGCCAGGCAGACAGAGACTCAAGAGACCCAGTACTTC

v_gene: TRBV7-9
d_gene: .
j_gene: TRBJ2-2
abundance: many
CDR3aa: CASTLTNTGELFF
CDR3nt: TGTGCCAGCACACTTACGAACACCGGGGAGCTGTTTTTT

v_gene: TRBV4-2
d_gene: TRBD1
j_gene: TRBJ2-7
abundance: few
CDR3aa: CASSQRGDRASSYEQYF
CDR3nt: TGTGCCAGCAGCCAAAGGGGGGACAGGGCAAGCTCCTACGAGCAGTACTTC

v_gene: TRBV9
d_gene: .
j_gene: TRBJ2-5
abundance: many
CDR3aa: CASSVDHRKETQYF
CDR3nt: TGTGCCAGCAGCGTAGACCACAGGAAAGAGACCCAGTACTTC

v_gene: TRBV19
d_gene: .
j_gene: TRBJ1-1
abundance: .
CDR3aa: CASSIGSLGAFF
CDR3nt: TGTGCCAGTAGTATTGGTAGCTTGGGAGCTTTCTTT

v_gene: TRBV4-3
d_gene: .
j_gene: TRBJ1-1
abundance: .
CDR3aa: CASSQDGPSANTEAFF
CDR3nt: TGCGCCAGCAGCCAAGATGGTCCTTCGGCGAACACTGAAGCTTTCTTT

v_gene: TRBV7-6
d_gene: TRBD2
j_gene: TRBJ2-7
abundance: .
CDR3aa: CASGLVASGGFSYEQYF
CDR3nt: TGTGCCAGCGGCTTAGTCGCTAGCGGGGGATTCTCCTACGAGCAGTACTTC